These 10 T cell receptor beta chains came from one sample sequenced in a study of CD8 T cells in ankylosing spondylitis. Study-wide results and caveats: Roughly eight highly homologous variants made up a TCR beta motif that seemed to typify ankylosing spondylitis blood.

Their antigens are not known. TCRdb passed the 5' RACE reads through MiXCR, listing each CDR3 protein once. Among around 130,000 distinct CDR3 sequences listed, more than 15% were seen once. Sequencing used blood, either unsorted or a sorted T cell fraction (not recorded which). The receptors originated from a male donor with ankylosing spondylitis.

The chain couples TRBV27 to TRBJ2-7; tentative D call: TRBD2 (6 bases). This CDR3 is built from 16 residues. Germline values: CDR1 MNHEY, CDR2 SMNVEV (reference sequence). V lost 2 bases, J lost 4 bases, and 18 bases lay in between. The CDR3 DNA reads as TGTGCCAGCAGTTTAACCCCCGGCGGGGAGTTATACGAGCAGTACTTC. Encoded protein: CASSLTPGGELYEQYF.

The V gene is TRBV24-1, the J gene TRBJ2-1, with D maybe TRBD1 (6 bases). Trimming left V 4 bases short and J 11 bases short, with 14 bases between. This CDR3 has 13 residues. Germline CDR1 and CDR2: KGHDR and SFDVKD. The CDR3 here is CATSDLHRAQQFF. The CDR3 DNA reads as TGTGCCACCAGTGACCTCCACAGGGCCCAGCAGTTCTTC.

The rearrangement uses TRBV4-1 and TRBJ2-2; 11 nucleotides line up with TRBD1. This CDR3 spans 16 amino acids. Germline lookup yields CDR1 MGHRA and CDR2 YSYEKL. V dropped 5 bases and J dropped 5; count of bases not matched to a gene: 7. CDR3 DNA sequence: TGCGCCAGCAGCGAGGGACAGGGGGATTGGACCGGGGAGCTGTTTTTT. Its protein is CASSEGQGDWTGELFF.

This clonotype turned up a few times. The CDR3 spells CASSTPDSSYEQYF. For the CDR3, the DNA is TGTGCCAGCAGCACGCCGGACAGCTCCTACGAGCAGTACTTC. The rearrangement joins TRBV7-9 to TRBJ2-7; possible D gene TRBD1, 6 bases. Germline CDR1 SEHNR, CDR2 FQNEAQ (reference sequence). With 5 bases removed from V and 0 bases from J, the gap between germline ends came to 11 bases. The CDR3 has 14 amino acids.

The V gene is TRBV7-2, the J gene TRBJ2-1; 8 bases are a match to TRBD2. J gave up 4 bases and V 5 bases, and 7 bases lay outside the gene matches. Germline V gene data show CDR1 as SGHTA and CDR2 as FQGNSA. CDR3 length: 15 amino acids. For the CDR3, the DNA is TGTGCCAGCAGCCGAGGACTAGCAGTGTACAATGAGCAGTTCTTC. Its protein is CASSRGLAVYNEQFF.

V gene TRBV4-1 combines with J gene TRBJ2-5; 8 bases are a match to TRBD2. Losses at the gene ends were 3 bases for V and 2 bases for J; bases not matched to a gene: 5. The CDR3 extends over 15 amino acids. The V gene's germline CDR1 is MGHRA and CDR2 YSYEKL. CDR3 protein: CASSHDGRGQETQYF. The CDR3, as DNA: TGCGCCAGCAGCCATGACGGGAGGGGACAAGAGACCCAGTACTTC.

This clonotype was observed a few times. The CDR3 DNA is TGTGCCAGCAGCTTAGTGGGGACAGGGACAGATACGCAGTATTTT. It encodes CASSLVGTGTDTQYF. The rearrangement uses TRBV7-9 and TRBJ2-3; 9 bases map to TRBD1. Germline values: CDR1 SEHNR, CDR2 FQNEAQ (reference sequence). The CDR3 totals 15 residues. V shed 1 base and J 3 bases; nucleotides not matched to a gene: 2. Full variable domain (remainder filled in from reference TRBV7-9 and TRBJ2-3): DTGVSQNPRHKITKRGQNVTFRCDPISEHNRLYWYRQTLGQGPEFLTYFQNEAQLEKSRLLSDRFSAERPKGSFSTLEIQRTEQGDSAMYLCASSLVGTGTDTQYFGPGTRLTVL.

V and J are TRBV12-3 or TRBV12-4 and TRBJ2-3; D not resolved. V dropped 4 bases and J dropped 7 bases, with 9 bases sitting between them. The length of the CDR3 is 12 residues. This CDR3 is CASSSNLHTQYF. For the CDR3, the DNA is TGTGCCAGCAGTTCGAACCTCCATACGCAGTATTTT.

CDR3 amino acids: CASSLFSGTGELFF. CDR3 bases: TGTGCCAGCAGCTTATTTAGCGGCACCGGGGAGCTGTTTTTT. The V and J genes are TRBV7-3 and TRBJ2-2; possible D gene TRBD2, 6 bases. Deletions cut 2 bases from V and 4 bases from J, with 8 bases between. The germline V gene has CDR1 SGHTA and CDR2 FQGTGA. The CDR3 has 14 amino acids. Based on the CDR3 plus reference TRBV7-3 and TRBJ2-2, the full variable domain is GAGVSQTPSNKVTEKGKYVELRCDPISGHTALYWYRQSLGQGPEFLIYFQGTGAADDSGLPNDRFFAVRPEGSVSTLKIQRTERGDSAVYLCASSLFSGTGELFFGEGSRLTVL.

Only a few counts were recorded for this clonotype. The chain carries TRBV5-1 and TRBJ2-7, with 7 bases matching TRBD1. Germline values: CDR1 SGHRS, CDR2 YFSETQ. This CDR3 is 12 amino acids long. Losses at the gene ends were 6 bases for V and 2 bases for J; bases not matched to a gene: 2. The CDR3: CASKGQTYEQYF. CDR3 nucleotides: TGCGCCAGCAAGGGACAGACCTACGAGCAGTACTTC.